Below, 11 T cell receptor beta chains from the same sample are listed, as sequenced in a study of T-cell reconstitution after alpha-beta-depleted transplantation in children. Unique molecular identifiers were built into the TCRbeta library. TCRdb passed the PCR reads through MiXCR, listing each CDR3 protein once. The sample shows approximately 390,000 distinct CDR3 sequences, about 11% of them seen only once. The source was PBMCs from the stem cell graft donor, collected from the stem cell graft. Source of these receptors: a human donor who donated a stem cell graft to a child with acute myeloid leukemia.

V usage is TRBV7-9 and J usage is TRBJ2-5; 9 bases fit TRBD1. V was clipped by 5 bases and J by 4 bases; unmatched bases: 11. CDR3 length: 16 amino acids. CDR1 and CDR2 (germline): SEHNR, FQNEAQ (reference sequence). The CDR3 nucleotides read TGTGCCAGCAGCGCCTCTCGGACAGGGGCCAGAGAGACCCAGTACTTC. Protein product: CASSASRTGARETQYF.

The J gene is TRBJ1-5, the V gene TRBV27; 7 positions match TRBD1. The ends lost 5 bases at V and 9 bases at J; junction bases unmatched: 7. The CDR3 is 13 amino acids. Germline V gene sequence: CDR1 MNHEY, CDR2 SMNVEV (reference sequence). The CDR3 spells CASSATGRRPQHF. The CDR3 DNA follows: TGTGCCAGCAGTGCGACAGGGAGGCGGCCCCAGCATTTT.

Only a few counts were recorded for this clonotype. The rearrangement joins TRBV20-1 to TRBJ1-2; 8 nucleotides line up with TRBD1. The V segment lost 5 bases and the J segment 3 bases; nucleotides outside the gene matches: 8. The CDR3 consists of 14 residues. Germline V gives CDR1 DFQATT, CDR2 SNEGSKA (reference sequence). CDR3 protein: CSAGGMTGDYGYTF. CDR3 bases: TGCAGTGCTGGGGGGATGACAGGGGACTATGGCTACACCTTC.

The table lists this clonotype with a few counts. This rearrangement joins TRBV7-2 to TRBJ1-5; 7 bases align to TRBD1. The CDR3 loop spans 15 amino acids. Trimming cost V 5 bases and J 4 bases; bases outside gene matches: 8. Germline CDR1 reads SGHTA; CDR2 reads FQGNSA. Here the CDR3 reads CASSRQTGSNQPQHF. The CDR3 DNA follows: TGTGCCAGCAGCCGCCAGACAGGGTCTAATCAGCCCCAGCATTTT.

Only a few counts were recorded for this clonotype. The chain carries TRBV20-1 and TRBJ2-3, with 7 bases fitting TRBD2. The V gene end was trimmed by 7 bases and the J gene end by 2 bases; junction bases not matched to a gene: 6. Germline V lookup: CDR1 DFQATT, CDR2 SNEGSKA (reference sequence). This CDR3 has 13 residues. This chain's CDR3 is CSVRTRTTDTQYF. The CDR3 coding sequence is TGCAGTGTCCGGACTAGAACCACAGATACGCAGTATTTT.

A few counts support this clonotype. The V call is TRBV20-1, the J call TRBJ2-2; possibly TRBD2 for D (6 bases). With 0 bases removed from V and 5 bases from J, the gap between germline ends came to 13 bases. CDR3 size: 15 residues. Germline V gene lookup returns CDR1 DFQATT and CDR2 SNEGSKA (reference sequence). CDR3 in amino acids: CSARDRRGSTGELFF. As DNA, the CDR3 is TGCAGTGCTAGAGATCGTCGGGGGTCAACCGGGGAGCTGTTTTTT.

The J gene is TRBJ2-1, the V gene TRBV4-2; D gene unclear. CDR1 and CDR2 from the germline V gene are LGHNA and YNFKEQ. Trimming pared 5 bases from V and 9 bases from J, leaving 5 bases between. The CDR3 consists of 10 residues. The CDR3 sequence is CASSEGEQFF. The CDR3 nucleotides are TGTGCCAGCAGCGAAGGTGAGCAGTTCTTC.

This clonotype was detected a few times. The rearrangement joins TRBV5-1 to TRBJ1-5; no clear D. The CDR3 runs to 15 residues. CDR1 is SGHRS, CDR2 YFSETQ, per germline. V was clipped by 0 bases and J by 0 bases, with 7 bases between them. Here the CDR3 DNA reads TGCGCCAGCAGCTTGGAGGGAAATAGCAATCAGCCCCAGCATTTT. The encoded protein is CASSLEGNSNQPQHF.

The genes are TRBV5-1 and TRBJ1-4, with D possibly being TRBD1 (5 bases). The CDR3 is 15 amino acids. From germline, CDR1 is SGHRS and CDR2 YFSETQ. V dropped 0 bases and J dropped 7 bases, with 13 bases sitting between them. CDR3 residues: CASSLAMQGLEKLFF. In DNA, the CDR3 is TGCGCCAGCAGCTTGGCCATGCAGGGTCTTGAAAAACTGTTTTTT.

The chain couples TRBV7-2 to TRBJ2-3; the match to TRBD1 covers 7 bases. This CDR3 spans 15 amino acids. The junction had 2 bases not matched to a gene; V was cut back by 2 bases and J by 0 bases. Germline CDR1 and CDR2: SGHTA and FQGNSA. The CDR3 here is CASSLRGRSTDTQYF. The CDR3 nucleotides are TGTGCCAGCAGCTTAAGGGGGCGTAGCACAGATACGCAGTATTTT. Full variable domain (rest looked up from reference TRBV7-2 and TRBJ2-3): GAGVSQSPSNKVTEKGKDVELRCDPISGHTALYWYRQSLGQGLEFLIYFQGNSAPDKSGLPSDRFSAERTGGSVSTLTIQRTQQEDSAVYLCASSLRGRSTDTQYFGPGTRLTVL.

The rearrangement links TRBV5-1 to TRBJ1-1; 9 bases match TRBD1. Germline CDR1 reads SGHRS; CDR2 reads YFSETQ. The CDR3 sequence is 17 residues long. V gave up 3 bases and J gave up 3 bases; unmatched junction bases: 12. The CDR3 nucleotides are TGCGCCAGCAGCTCCCGGGACAGGGAGTACGGGGACACTGAAGCTTTCTTT. Residues: CASSSRDREYGDTEAFF.